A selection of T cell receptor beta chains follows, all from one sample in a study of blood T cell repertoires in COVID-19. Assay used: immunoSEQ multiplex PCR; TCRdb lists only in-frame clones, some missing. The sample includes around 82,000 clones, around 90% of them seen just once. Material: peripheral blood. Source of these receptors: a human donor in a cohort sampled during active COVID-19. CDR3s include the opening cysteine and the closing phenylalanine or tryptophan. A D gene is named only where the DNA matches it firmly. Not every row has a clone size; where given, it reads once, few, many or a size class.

CDR3aa: CASSLGRAGGTDTQYF
CDR3nt: TGCGCCAGCAGCTTGGGTAGGGCAGGGGGTACGGATACGCAGTATTTT
abundance: -
j_gene: TRBJ2-3
d_gene: TRBD1
v_gene: TRBV5-1

CDR3aa: CASRLEERRGRKNIQYF
CDR3nt: TGTGCAAGTCGCTTAGAGGAGCGGCGGGGGCGAAAAAACATTCAGTACTTC
abundance: -
j_gene: TRBJ2-4
d_gene: -
v_gene: TRBV12-2

CDR3aa: CASSGRGVSGNTIYF
CDR3nt: TGTGCCAGCAGCGGCAGGGGGGTCTCTGGAAACACCATATATTTT
abundance: -
j_gene: TRBJ1-3
d_gene: TRBD1
v_gene: TRBV5-6

CDR3aa: CASSQDQSGTGITGELFF
CDR3nt: TGTGCCAGCAGCCAAGATCAGAGCGGGACAGGGATAACCGGGGAGCTGTTTTTT
abundance: -
j_gene: TRBJ2-2
d_gene: TRBD1
v_gene: TRBV3-1/TRBV3-2

CDR3aa: CSGGRRGGHEQYF
CDR3nt: TGCAGCGGCGGCCGACGGGGGGGGCACGAGCAGTACTTC
abundance: -
j_gene: TRBJ2-7
d_gene: TRBD2
v_gene: TRBV29-1

CDR3aa: CASSRGQGTTDTQYF
CDR3nt: TGCGCCAGCAGTCGGGGACAGGGGACCACAGATACGCAGTATTTT
abundance: -
j_gene: TRBJ2-3
d_gene: TRBD1
v_gene: TRBV5-1

CDR3aa: CASSDGVRGNQPQHF
CDR3nt: TGTGCCAGCAGTGACGGAGTCCGGGGCAATCAGCCCCAGCATTTT
abundance: -
j_gene: TRBJ1-5
d_gene: -
v_gene: TRBV6-1

CDR3aa: CASSISRLAGGLSTDTQYF
CDR3nt: TGTGCCAGTAGTATCTCCCGACTAGCGGGGGGGCTGAGCACAGATACGCAGTATTTT
abundance: -
j_gene: TRBJ2-3
d_gene: TRBD2
v_gene: TRBV19

CDR3aa: CASSIQGGGQPQHF
CDR3nt: TGTGCCAGTAGTATACAGGGCGGAGGGCAGCCCCAGCATTTT
abundance: -
j_gene: TRBJ1-5
d_gene: -
v_gene: TRBV19

CDR3aa: CASSLPLGETQYF
CDR3nt: TGTGCCAGCAGCCTCCCCCTAGGAGAGACCCAGTACTTC
abundance: -
j_gene: TRBJ2-5
d_gene: -
v_gene: TRBV3-1/TRBV3-2

CDR3aa: CASSMSDGTYNEQFF
CDR3nt: TGTGCCAGTAGTATGAGCGACGGTACCTACAATGAGCAGTTCTTC
abundance: once
j_gene: TRBJ2-1
d_gene: -
v_gene: TRBV19

CDR3aa: CASSPFSGGAYNEQFF
CDR3nt: TGTGCCAGCAGCCCCTTTAGCGGGGGGGCCTACAATGAGCAGTTCTTC
abundance: -
j_gene: TRBJ2-1
d_gene: TRBD2
v_gene: TRBV7-2

CDR3aa: CASRTDPNYGYTF
CDR3nt: TGTGCCAGCAGGACAGATCCCAACTATGGCTACACCTTC
abundance: -
j_gene: TRBJ1-2
d_gene: -
v_gene: TRBV28

CDR3aa: CSVEDRFF
CDR3nt: TGCAGCGTTGAAGATCGGTTCTTC
abundance: -
j_gene: TRBJ2-1
d_gene: -
v_gene: TRBV29-1

CDR3aa: CASSLGGRSGQKETQYF
CDR3nt: TGTGCCAGCAGCTTGGGAGGGCGATCCGGGCAAAAAGAGACCCAGTACTTC
abundance: few
j_gene: TRBJ2-5
d_gene: -
v_gene: TRBV5-4

CDR3aa: CASSLGGGKGEKLFF
CDR3nt: TGTGCCAGCAGCTTAGGCGGGGGAAAGGGTGAAAAACTGTTTTTT
abundance: -
j_gene: TRBJ1-4
d_gene: -
v_gene: TRBV7-8

CDR3aa: CATSIRQGRYSYSNQPQHF
CDR3nt: TGTGCCACCAGCATAAGACAGGGCCGTTATAGTTATAGCAATCAGCCCCAGCATTTT
abundance: -
j_gene: TRBJ1-5
d_gene: TRBD1
v_gene: TRBV15

CDR3aa: CASSTSTGENTEAFF
CDR3nt: TGTGCCAGCAGTACCTCGACGGGGGAGAACACTGAAGCTTTCTTT
abundance: -
j_gene: TRBJ1-1
d_gene: -
v_gene: TRBV2

CDR3aa: CASSPVRGNRPGNTIYF
CDR3nt: TGTGCCAGCAGCCCCGTACGCGGGAATCGTCCTGGAAACACCATATATTTT
abundance: -
j_gene: TRBJ1-3
d_gene: -
v_gene: TRBV7-6

CDR3aa: CASSYSSGNYGYTF
CDR3nt: TGTGCCAGCAGTTACTCGTCGGGGAACTATGGCTACACCTTC
abundance: -
j_gene: TRBJ1-2
d_gene: -
v_gene: TRBV6-5

CDR3aa: CASSQGPSRSHNSPLHF
CDR3nt: TGCGCCAGCAGCCAAGGCCCTTCTCGTAGCCATAATTCACCCCTCCACTTT
abundance: -
j_gene: TRBJ1-6
d_gene: -
v_gene: TRBV4-3

CDR3aa: CASTLQGTYNEQFF
CDR3nt: TGTGCCAGCACGTTACAGGGGACCTACAATGAGCAGTTCTTC
abundance: -
j_gene: TRBJ2-1
d_gene: TRBD1
v_gene: TRBV6-5

CDR3aa: CASSRGTANTGELFF
CDR3nt: TGTGCCAGCAGCCGGGGGACAGCGAACACCGGGGAGCTGTTTTTT
abundance: few
j_gene: TRBJ2-2
d_gene: -
v_gene: TRBV27

CDR3aa: CASSLEGPSTGELFF
CDR3nt: TGTGCCAGCAGCTTAGAGGGGCCGTCTACCGGGGAGCTGTTTTTT
abundance: -
j_gene: TRBJ2-2
d_gene: -
v_gene: TRBV7-9

CDR3aa: CASSQQGYEKLFF
CDR3nt: TGTGCCAGCAGCCAGCAGGGGTATGAAAAACTGTTTTTT
abundance: -
j_gene: TRBJ1-4
d_gene: -
v_gene: TRBV3-1/TRBV3-2

CDR3aa: CASSLSAGGYTGELFF
CDR3nt: TGTGCTAGCAGCTTATCGGCAGGGGGCTACACCGGGGAGCTGTTTTTT
abundance: once
j_gene: TRBJ2-2
d_gene: TRBD1
v_gene: TRBV7-7

CDR3aa: CASSTQIGGAYITLHF
CDR3nt: TGTGCCAGTAGTACCCAAATCGGGGGGGCCTACATCACCCTCCACTTT
abundance: -
j_gene: TRBJ1-6
d_gene: -
v_gene: TRBV19

CDR3aa: CASRPGTSGGAGRETQYF
CDR3nt: TGTGCCAGCAGGCCCGGGACTAGCGGGGGGGCCGGTAGAGAGACCCAGTACTTC
abundance: -
j_gene: TRBJ2-5
d_gene: TRBD2
v_gene: TRBV5-4

CDR3aa: CASSSPTGTMNTEAFF
CDR3nt: TGTGCCAGCAGCTCCCCGACCGGGACAATGAACACTGAAGCTTTCTTT
abundance: -
j_gene: TRBJ1-1
d_gene: -
v_gene: TRBV7-2

CDR3aa: CASKWGQESNQPQHF
CDR3nt: TGCGCCAGCAAATGGGGACAGGAGAGCAATCAGCCCCAGCATTTT
abundance: -
j_gene: TRBJ1-5
d_gene: TRBD1
v_gene: TRBV5-1

CDR3aa: CASRHGTSGGNEQFF
CDR3nt: TGTGCCAGCAGGCACGGGACTAGCGGGGGTAATGAGCAGTTCTTC
abundance: -
j_gene: TRBJ2-1
d_gene: TRBD2
v_gene: TRBV2

CDR3aa: CASSYSSNKAGEPNYEQYF
CDR3nt: TGTGCCAGCAGTTACTCGTCGAACAAAGCGGGGGAACCAAACTACGAGCAGTACTTC
abundance: once
j_gene: TRBJ2-7
d_gene: TRBD2
v_gene: TRBV6-2/TRBV6-3

CDR3aa: CASSSSAGGRSNSPLHF
CDR3nt: TGTGCCAGCAGCTCGAGCGCCGGAGGCCGCTCTAATTCACCCCTCCACTTT
abundance: -
j_gene: TRBJ1-6
d_gene: -
v_gene: TRBV7-8

CDR3aa: CASSEASGGGHTQYF
CDR3nt: TGTGCCAGCAGTGAAGCAAGCGGGGGGGGGCATACGCAGTATTTT
abundance: once
j_gene: TRBJ2-3
d_gene: TRBD2
v_gene: TRBV2

CDR3aa: CASSQDSLGAANTGELFF
CDR3nt: TGCGCCAGCAGCCAAGATTCTTTAGGGGCCGCGAACACCGGGGAGCTGTTTTTT
abundance: -
j_gene: TRBJ2-2
d_gene: -
v_gene: TRBV4-3

CDR3aa: CASRPSGYNSPLHF
CDR3nt: TGTGCCAGCAGGCCGTCAGGGTATAATTCACCCCTCCACTTT
abundance: -
j_gene: TRBJ1-6
d_gene: -
v_gene: TRBV2